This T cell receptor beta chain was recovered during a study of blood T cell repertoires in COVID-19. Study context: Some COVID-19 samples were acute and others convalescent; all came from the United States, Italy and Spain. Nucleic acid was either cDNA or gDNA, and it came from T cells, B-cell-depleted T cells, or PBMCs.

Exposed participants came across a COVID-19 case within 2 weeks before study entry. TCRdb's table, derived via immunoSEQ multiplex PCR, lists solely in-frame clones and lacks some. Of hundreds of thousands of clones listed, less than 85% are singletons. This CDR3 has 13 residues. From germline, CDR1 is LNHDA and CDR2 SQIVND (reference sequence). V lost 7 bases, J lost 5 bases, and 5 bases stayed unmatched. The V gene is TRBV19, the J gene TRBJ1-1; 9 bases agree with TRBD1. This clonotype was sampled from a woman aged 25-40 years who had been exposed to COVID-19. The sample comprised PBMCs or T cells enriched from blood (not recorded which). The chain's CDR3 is CASTHRGRTEAFF. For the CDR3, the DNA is TGTGCCAGTACCCACAGGGGGCGGACTGAAGCTTTCTTT.